Following are 8 T cell receptor beta chains from one sample sequenced in a study of blood T cell repertoires in COVID-19. Using immunoSEQ multiplex PCR, the repertoire was profiled, and TCRdb retains in-frame clones only, with some absent. In the table there are more than 150,000 clones, roughly 86% of which are singletons. The sequenced sample consisted of peripheral blood. These receptors originate from a man aged 50 to 60 with active or convalescent COVID-19.

The J gene is TRBJ1-2, the V gene TRBV9; weak D call: TRBD1 (5 bases). The CDR3 is 15 amino acids. Between the trimmed V and J ends, which lost 0 bases and 4 bases, there was a span of 13 bases. Germline V gene lookup returns CDR1 SGDLS and CDR2 YYNGEE. Here the CDR3 reads CASSVEPGSTYGYTF. The CDR3 region has the DNA TGTGCCAGCAGCGTAGAGCCAGGGTCTACCTATGGCTACACCTTC. The variable domain in full, with the rest retrieved from reference TRBV9 and TRBJ1-2, is DSGVTQTPKHLITATGQRVTLRCSPRSGDLSVYWYQQSLDQGLQFLIQYYNGEERAKGNILERFSAQQFPDLHSELNLSSLELGDSALYFCASSVEPGSTYGYTFGSGTRLTVV.

The rearrangement uses TRBV14 and TRBJ2-2; D not resolved. This CDR3 is 14 amino acids long. V lost 5 bases and J 5 bases, leaving 12 bases between the germline ends. Looked up from germline, CDR1 is SGHDN and CDR2 is FVKESK. Written as DNA, the CDR3 is TGTGCCAGCAGCTTTTTCCCCAGAACCGGGGAGCTGTTTTTT. The encoded protein is CASSFFPRTGELFF.

The chain uses TRBV7-9 and TRBJ1-1; D unclear. Germline V CDR1 and CDR2: SEHNR, FQNEAQ (reference sequence). The V end lost 1 base, the J end lost 8 bases, and 14 bases lay between the germline ends. The CDR3 is made up of 14 amino acids. CDR3 residues: CASSLGGPTWEAFF. The CDR3 DNA reads as TGTGCCAGCAGCTTAGGAGGCCCGACGTGGGAAGCTTTCTTT.

J is TRBJ1-3 and V is TRBV5-4, with TRBD1 matching over 8 bases. V lost 4 bases, J lost 2 bases, and 8 bases stayed unmatched. Germline V CDR1 and CDR2: SGHNT, YYREEE (reference sequence). This CDR3 region has 16 residues. The CDR3 reads CASSPGGQVAGNTIYF. The CDR3 DNA reads as TGTGCCAGCAGCCCCGGGGGACAGGTTGCTGGAAACACCATATATTTT.

V and J are TRBV9 and TRBJ2-2; D may be TRBD2 (5 bases). V was clipped by 0 bases and J by 2 bases, with 8 bases between them. The CDR3 is 15 residues long. CDR1 and CDR2 from the germline V gene are SGDLS and YYNGEE. CDR3 residues: CASSVVGVNTGELFF. The CDR3 DNA is TGTGCCAGCAGCGTAGTCGGGGTAAACACCGGGGAGCTGTTTTTT.

This clone occurred once. This chain uses TRBV12-3 or TRBV12-4 with TRBJ2-7, with unresolved D. V was clipped by 2 bases and J by 0 bases, with 2 bases between them. The CDR3 spans 12 residues. The CDR3 DNA sequence: TGTGCCAGCAGTTTACACTCCTACGAGCAGTACTTC. Translating it yields CASSLHSYEQYF.

This sequence joins TRBV7-2 and TRBJ2-5; tentatively, D is TRBD2 (5 bases). CDR3 length equals 13 residues. Deletions cut 1 base from V and 6 bases from J, with 9 bases between. Germline CDR1 and CDR2: SGHTA and FQGNSA. The DNA for the CDR3 is TGTGCCAGCAGCTTAGTGAGGGAAAAGACCCAGTACTTC. Amino acid sequence: CASSLVREKTQYF. Filled out from reference TRBV7-2 and TRBJ2-5, the complete variable domain reads GAGVSQSPSNKVTEKGKDVELRCDPISGHTALYWYRQSLGQGLEFLIYFQGNSAPDKSGLPSDRFSAERTGGSVSTLTIQRTQQEDSAVYLCASSLVREKTQYFGPGTRLLVL.

V usage is TRBV25-1 and J usage is TRBJ1-4, with D possibly matching TRBD1 (5 bases). This CDR3 is 16 amino acids long. The germline gives CDR1 MGHDK, CDR2 SYGVNS. V gave up 4 bases and J gave up 4 bases, with 16 bases separating them. CDR3 in DNA: TGTGCCAGCAGTGGATACGGGGGAGGGGTTAATGAAAAACTGTTTTTT. Amino acids: CASSGYGGGVNEKLFF. Supplemented by reference TRBV25-1 and TRBJ1-4, the full variable domain reads EADIYQTPRYLVIGTGKKITLECSQTMGHDKMYWYQQDPGMELHLIHYSYGVNSTEKGDLSSESTVSRIRTEHFPLTLESARPSHTSQYLCASSGYGGGVNEKLFFGSGTQLSVL.